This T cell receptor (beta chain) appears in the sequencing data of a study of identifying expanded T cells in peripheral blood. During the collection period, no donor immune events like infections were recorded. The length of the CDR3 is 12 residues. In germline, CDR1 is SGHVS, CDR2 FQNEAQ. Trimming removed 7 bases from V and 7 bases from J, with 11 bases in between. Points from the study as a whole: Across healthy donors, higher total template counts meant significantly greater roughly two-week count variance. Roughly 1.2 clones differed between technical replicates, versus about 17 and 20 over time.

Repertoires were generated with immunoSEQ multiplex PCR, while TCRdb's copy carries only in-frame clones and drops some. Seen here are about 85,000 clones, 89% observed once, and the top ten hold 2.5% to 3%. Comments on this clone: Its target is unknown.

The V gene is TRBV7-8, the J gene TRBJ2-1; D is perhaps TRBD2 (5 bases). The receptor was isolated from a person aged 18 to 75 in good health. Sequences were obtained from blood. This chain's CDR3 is CASILLGNEQFF. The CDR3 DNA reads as TGTGCCAGCATCCTACTAGGAAATGAGCAGTTCTTC. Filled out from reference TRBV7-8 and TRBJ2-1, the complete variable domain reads GAGVSQSPRYKVAKRGQDVALRCDPISGHVSLFWYQQALGQGPEFLTYFQNEAQLDKSGLPSDRFFAERPEGSVSTLKIQRTQQEDSAVYLCASILLGNEQFFGPGTRLTVL.